This TCR beta chain was recorded in a study of tumor-infiltrating lymphocytes in localized non-small cell lung cancer (dated by TCRdb to 2020 to 2022). Notes on the research overall: The cohort included patients whose samples were collected after neoadjuvant chemotherapy, as well as both smokers and never-smokers and several histologies. A total of 55 or so patients were included in the paired tumor versus uninvolved lung comparison of immunoSEQ T-cell fraction. The same patients underwent several integrated assays, with TCR sequencing performed together with flow cytometry, multiplex immunofluorescence, RNA-seq, exome sequencing and proteomics. Each patient contributed resected tumor tissue and uninvolved lung tissue from the same patient, described as non-adjacent to the tumor. In total, the ICON cohort consisted of 140 or so surgical patients with localized non-small cell lung cancer who had their tumors resected. On the study overall, not on this receptor specifically: TCR-derived T-cell fraction did not differ between the flow cytometry-defined immunotypes IM1 (good prognosis) and IM2 (poor prognosis). Higher T cell infiltration in tumors than in uninvolved lung tissue was supported by TCRbeta sequencing, consistent with immunofluorescence CD3 counts. Since assay coverage differed from patient to patient depending on how much tissue was available, TCR sequencing was done for only a subset of the cohort. Because different assays used different pieces of the same tissue, intratumor heterogeneity could not be separated from technical variation.

The CDR3 has 13 amino acids, counting the end cysteine and phenylalanine. The retained sequence is limited to the CDR3, 39 bases, with the frame set at the first base. The germline V gene yields SGHRS for CDR1 and YFSETQ for CDR2. Trimmed from V: 4 bases; trimmed from J: 4 bases; junction bases lacking a gene match: 2. TCR sequencing with the immunoSEQ assay provided the T-cell fraction in tumor and uninvolved lung tissue. The source study handled its data this way. In the survival analysis, patients were divided into a high T-cell fraction group (upper tertile) and a low T-cell fraction group (lower two tertiles), and the two groups were compared using a log-rank test. A signed-rank test was used to check for differences in T-cell fraction between paired tumor and uninvolved lung. TCRdb stores this immuneACCESS table with in-frame sequences only. Part of the clones is absent; in the studies checked, under half of the shortfall reflects unresolved V genes, and no reason is known for the rest. That table furnishes V, J and clone size, whereas the DNA furnished D and trimming. The table for this sample lists about 7,400 clones; roughly 80% of them were counted only once. Roughly 5.2% of the sample is held by the ten biggest clonotypes.

Concerning this clone itself: This clone's antigen is unknown. Qualities for individual bases were not recorded, and no much larger clone is one base off.

Patient enrollment in ICON started in 2016, and the final patient was enrolled in the second half of 2018. Fresh tumor and matched uninvolved tissue for in-depth immune analyses, including TCR sequencing, were collected from a subcohort of about 80 patients. No cell sorting was done, and TCR sequencing was instead run on DNA isolated from bulk tissue. Sequencing was performed on uninvolved lung tissue not adjacent to the tumor. The rearrangement combines TRBV5-1 with TRBJ2-1; TRBD2 aligns with 7 central bases. This clonotype was sampled from a human donor with non-small cell lung cancer. In nucleotides, the sequence is TGCGCCAGCAGCGGCGGGAGTTACAATGAGCAGTTCTTC. It is translated as CASSGGSYNEQFF.